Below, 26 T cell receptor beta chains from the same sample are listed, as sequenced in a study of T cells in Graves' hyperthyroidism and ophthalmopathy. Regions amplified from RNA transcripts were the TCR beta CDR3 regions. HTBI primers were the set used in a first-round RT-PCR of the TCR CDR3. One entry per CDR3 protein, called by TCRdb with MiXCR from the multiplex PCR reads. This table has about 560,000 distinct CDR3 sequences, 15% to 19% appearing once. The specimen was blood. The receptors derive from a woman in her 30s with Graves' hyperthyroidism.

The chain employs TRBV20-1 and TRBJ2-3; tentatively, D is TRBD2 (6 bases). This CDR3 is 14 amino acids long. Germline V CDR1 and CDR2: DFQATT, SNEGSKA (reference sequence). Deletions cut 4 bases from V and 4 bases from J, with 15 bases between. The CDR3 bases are TGCAGTGCTAATCCGGGACTCCAACCAGATACGCAGTATTTT. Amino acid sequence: CSANPGLQPDTQYF.

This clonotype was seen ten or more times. The CDR3 DNA reads TGTGCCAGCAGTTTGGGAGGGATCTTCTACAATGAGCAGTTCTTC. Translation: CASSLGGIFYNEQFF. The chain recombines TRBV12-3 or TRBV12-4 with TRBJ2-1, with 7 positions matching TRBD2. V lost 3 bases to trimming and J lost 3 bases; unmatched junction nucleotides: 5. This CDR3 has 15 amino acids.

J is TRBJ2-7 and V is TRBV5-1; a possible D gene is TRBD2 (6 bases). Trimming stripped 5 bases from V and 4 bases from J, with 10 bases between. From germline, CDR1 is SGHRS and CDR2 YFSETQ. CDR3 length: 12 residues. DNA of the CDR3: TGCGCCAGCAGGGCGGGACCGTACGAGCAGTACTTC. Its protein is CASRAGPYEQYF.

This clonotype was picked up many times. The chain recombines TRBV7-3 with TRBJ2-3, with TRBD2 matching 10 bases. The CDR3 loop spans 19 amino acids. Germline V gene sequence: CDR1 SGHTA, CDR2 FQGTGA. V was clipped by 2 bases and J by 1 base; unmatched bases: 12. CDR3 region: CASSLQLAGIGTGTDTQYF. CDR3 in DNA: TGTGCCAGCAGCTTACAACTAGCGGGGATCGGGACTGGCACAGATACGCAGTATTTT.

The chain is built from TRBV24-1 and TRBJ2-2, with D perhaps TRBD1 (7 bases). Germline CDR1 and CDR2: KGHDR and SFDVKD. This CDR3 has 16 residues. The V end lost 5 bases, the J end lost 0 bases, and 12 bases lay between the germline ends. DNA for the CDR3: TGTGCCACCAGTGCCGCGGGACAGACGAACACCGGGGAGCTGTTTTTT. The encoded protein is CATSAAGQTNTGELFF.

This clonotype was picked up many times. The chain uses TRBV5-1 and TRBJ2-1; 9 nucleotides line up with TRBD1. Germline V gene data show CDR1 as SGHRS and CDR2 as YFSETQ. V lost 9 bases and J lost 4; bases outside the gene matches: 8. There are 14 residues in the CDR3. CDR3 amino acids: CATRGTGLYNEQFF. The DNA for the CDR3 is TGCGCCACCAGAGGGACAGGGCTGTACAATGAGCAGTTCTTC.

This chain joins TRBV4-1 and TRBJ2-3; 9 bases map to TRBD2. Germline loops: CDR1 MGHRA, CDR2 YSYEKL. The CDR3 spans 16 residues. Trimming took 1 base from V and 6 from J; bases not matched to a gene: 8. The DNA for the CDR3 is TGCGCCAGCAGCCAAGTCCTAGCGGGACTCATTGATACGCAGTATTTT. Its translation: CASSQVLAGLIDTQYF.

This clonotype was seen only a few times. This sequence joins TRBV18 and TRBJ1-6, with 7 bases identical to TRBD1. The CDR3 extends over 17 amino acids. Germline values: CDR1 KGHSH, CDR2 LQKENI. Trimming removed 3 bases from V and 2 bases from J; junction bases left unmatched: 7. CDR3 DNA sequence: TGTGCCAGCTCACCCAACAGGGGCGGCGCCTATAATTCACCCCTCCACTTT. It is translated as CASSPNRGGAYNSPLHF.

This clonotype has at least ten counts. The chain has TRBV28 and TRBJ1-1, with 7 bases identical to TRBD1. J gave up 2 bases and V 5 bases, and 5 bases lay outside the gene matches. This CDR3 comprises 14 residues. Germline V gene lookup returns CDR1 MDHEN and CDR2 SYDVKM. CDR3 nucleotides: TGTGCCAGCAGTCCGACAGGGTCCAACACTGAAGCTTTCTTT. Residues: CASSPTGSNTEAFF.

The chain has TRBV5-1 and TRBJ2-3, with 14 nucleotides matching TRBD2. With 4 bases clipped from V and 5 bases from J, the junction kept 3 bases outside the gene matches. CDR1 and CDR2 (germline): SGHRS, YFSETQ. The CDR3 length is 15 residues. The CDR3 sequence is CASSKTSGGGDTQYF. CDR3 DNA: TGCGCCAGCAGCAAGACTAGCGGGGGGGGAGATACGCAGTATTTT.

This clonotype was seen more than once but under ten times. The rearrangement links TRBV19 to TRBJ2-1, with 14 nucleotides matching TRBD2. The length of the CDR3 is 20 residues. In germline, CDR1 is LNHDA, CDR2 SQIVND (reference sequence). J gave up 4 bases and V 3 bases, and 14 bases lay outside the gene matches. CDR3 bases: TGTGCCAGTAGTATTTATACCCCGGGACTAGCGGGAGCGGCTTACAATGAGCAGTTCTTC. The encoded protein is CASSIYTPGLAGAAYNEQFF. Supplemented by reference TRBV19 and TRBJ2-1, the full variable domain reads DGGITQSPKYLFRKEGQNVTLSCEQNLNHDAMYWYRQDPGQGLRLIYYSQIVNDFQKGDIAEGYSVSREKKESFPLTVTSAQKNPTAFYLCASSIYTPGLAGAAYNEQFFGPGTRLTVL.

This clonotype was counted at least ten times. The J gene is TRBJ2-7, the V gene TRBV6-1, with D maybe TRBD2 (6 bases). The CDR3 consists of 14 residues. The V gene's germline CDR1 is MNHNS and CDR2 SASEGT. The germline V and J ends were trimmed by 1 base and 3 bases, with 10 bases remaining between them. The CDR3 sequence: CASSEVWEDYEQYF. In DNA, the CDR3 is TGTGCCAGCAGTGAAGTATGGGAGGACTACGAGCAGTACTTC.

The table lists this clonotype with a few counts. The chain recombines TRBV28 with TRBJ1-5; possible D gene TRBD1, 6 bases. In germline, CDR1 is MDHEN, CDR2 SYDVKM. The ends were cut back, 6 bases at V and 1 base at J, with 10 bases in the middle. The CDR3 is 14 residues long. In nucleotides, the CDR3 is TGTGCCAGCAGACGGACAGTGAGCAATCAGCCCCAGCATTTT. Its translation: CASRRTVSNQPQHF.

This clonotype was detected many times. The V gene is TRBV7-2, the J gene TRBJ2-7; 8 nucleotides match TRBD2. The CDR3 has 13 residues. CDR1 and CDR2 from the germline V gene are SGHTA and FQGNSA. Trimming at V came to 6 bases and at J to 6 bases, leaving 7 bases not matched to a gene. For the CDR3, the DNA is TGTGCCAGCAGTCACGGGACTAGTGGCGAGCAGTACTTC. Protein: CASSHGTSGEQYF.

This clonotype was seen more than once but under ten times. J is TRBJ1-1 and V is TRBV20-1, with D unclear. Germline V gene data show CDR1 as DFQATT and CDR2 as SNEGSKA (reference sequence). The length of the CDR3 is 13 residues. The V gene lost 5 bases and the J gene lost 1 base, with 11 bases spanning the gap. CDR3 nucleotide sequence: TGCAGTGCTTCCCACATGGGGAACACTGAAGCTTTCTTT. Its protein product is CSASHMGNTEAFF.

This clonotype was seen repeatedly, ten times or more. Here the CDR3 reads CASSPPTYEQYF. As DNA, the CDR3 is TGTGCCAGCAGTCCTCCTACCTACGAGCAGTACTTC. The chain employs TRBV28 and TRBJ2-7; D is ambiguous. CDR3 length equals 12 residues. From germline, CDR1 is MDHEN and CDR2 SYDVKM. The ends were cut back, 5 bases at V and 2 bases at J, with 7 bases in the middle.

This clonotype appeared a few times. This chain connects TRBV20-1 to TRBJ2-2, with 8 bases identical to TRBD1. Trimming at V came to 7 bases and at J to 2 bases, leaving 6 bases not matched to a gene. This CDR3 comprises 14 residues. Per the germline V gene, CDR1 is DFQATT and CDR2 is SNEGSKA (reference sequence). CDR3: CSVPDRGNTGELFF. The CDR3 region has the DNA TGCAGTGTCCCCGACAGGGGTAACACCGGGGAGCTGTTTTTT.

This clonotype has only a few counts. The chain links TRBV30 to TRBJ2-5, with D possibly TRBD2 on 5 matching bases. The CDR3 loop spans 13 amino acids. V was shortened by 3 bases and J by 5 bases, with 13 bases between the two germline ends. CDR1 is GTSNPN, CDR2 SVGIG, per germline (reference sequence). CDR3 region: CAWSPLAGETQYF. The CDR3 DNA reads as TGTGCCTGGAGCCCGCTAGCCGGGGAGACCCAGTACTTC.

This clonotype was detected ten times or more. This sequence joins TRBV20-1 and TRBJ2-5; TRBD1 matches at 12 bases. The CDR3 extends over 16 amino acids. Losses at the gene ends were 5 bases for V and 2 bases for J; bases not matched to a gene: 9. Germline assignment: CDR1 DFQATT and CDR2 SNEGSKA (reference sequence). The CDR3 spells CSALPGTGGVQETQYF. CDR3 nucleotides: TGCAGTGCTCTACCCGGGACAGGGGGCGTTCAAGAGACCCAGTACTTC.

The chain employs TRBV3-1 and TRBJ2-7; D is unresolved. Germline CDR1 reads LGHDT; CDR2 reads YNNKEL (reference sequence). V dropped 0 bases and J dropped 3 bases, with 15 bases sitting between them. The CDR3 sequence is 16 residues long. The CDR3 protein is CASSQDSRRRYYEQYF. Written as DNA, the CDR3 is TGTGCCAGCAGCCAAGATAGTCGCAGGAGATACTACGAGCAGTACTTC.

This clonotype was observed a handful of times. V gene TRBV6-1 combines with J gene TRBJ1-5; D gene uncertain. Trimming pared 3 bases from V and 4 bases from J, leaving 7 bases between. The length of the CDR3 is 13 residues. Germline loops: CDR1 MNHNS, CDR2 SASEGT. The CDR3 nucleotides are TGTGCCAGCAGTGAGAATATTAATCAGCCCCAGCATTTT. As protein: CASSENINQPQHF.

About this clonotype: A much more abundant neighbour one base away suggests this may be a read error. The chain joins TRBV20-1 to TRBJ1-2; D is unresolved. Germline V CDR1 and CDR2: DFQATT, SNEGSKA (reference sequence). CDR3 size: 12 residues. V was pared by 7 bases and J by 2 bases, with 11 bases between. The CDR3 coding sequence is TGCAGTGTCCCAATCCCAAACTATGGCTACACCTTC. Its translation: CSVPIPNYGYTF.

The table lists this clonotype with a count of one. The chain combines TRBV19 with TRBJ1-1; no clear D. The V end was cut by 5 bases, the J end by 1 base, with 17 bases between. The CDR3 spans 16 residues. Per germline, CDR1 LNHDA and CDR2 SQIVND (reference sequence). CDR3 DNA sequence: TGTGCCAGTAGTGGGTCACTACTGAGCCCGAACACTGAAGCTTTCTTT. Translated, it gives CASSGSLLSPNTEAFF.

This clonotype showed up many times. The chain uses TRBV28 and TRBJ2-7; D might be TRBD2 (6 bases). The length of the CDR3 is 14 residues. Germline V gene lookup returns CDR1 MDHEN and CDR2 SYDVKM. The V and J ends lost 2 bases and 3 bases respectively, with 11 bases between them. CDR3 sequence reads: CASSLGDSYYEQYF. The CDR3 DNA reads TGTGCCAGCAGTTTAGGGGACTCGTACTACGAGCAGTACTTC.

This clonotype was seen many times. The CDR3 sequence is CASSLGLRRETQYF. Written as DNA, the CDR3 is TGTGCCAGCAGCTTAGGCCTCCGAAGGGAGACCCAGTACTTC. The chain is built from TRBV7-2 and TRBJ2-5; D is undetermined. The V gene lost 1 base and the J gene lost 5 bases, with 11 bases spanning the gap. Germline-derived CDR1 and CDR2 are SGHTA and FQGNSA. There are 14 residues in the CDR3. The variable domain in full, completed from reference TRBV7-2 and TRBJ2-5, reads GAGVSQSPSNKVTEKGKDVELRCDPISGHTALYWYRQSLGQGLEFLIYFQGNSAPDKSGLPSDRFSAERTGGSVSTLTIQRTQQEDSAVYLCASSLGLRRETQYFGPGTRLLVL.

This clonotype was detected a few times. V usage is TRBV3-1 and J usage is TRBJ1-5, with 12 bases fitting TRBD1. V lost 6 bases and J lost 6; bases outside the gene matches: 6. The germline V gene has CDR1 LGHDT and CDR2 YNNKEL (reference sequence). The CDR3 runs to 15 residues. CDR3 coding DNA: TGTGCCAGCAGTCGGGACAGGGGGCTAGGTCAGCCCCAGCATTTT. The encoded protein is CASSRDRGLGQPQHF. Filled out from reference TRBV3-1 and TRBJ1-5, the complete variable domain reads DTAVSQTPKYLVTQMGNDKSIKCEQNLGHDTMYWYKQDSKKFLKIMFSYNNKELIINETVPNRFSPKSPDKAHLNLHINSLELGDSAVYFCASSRDRGLGQPQHFGDGTRLSIL.